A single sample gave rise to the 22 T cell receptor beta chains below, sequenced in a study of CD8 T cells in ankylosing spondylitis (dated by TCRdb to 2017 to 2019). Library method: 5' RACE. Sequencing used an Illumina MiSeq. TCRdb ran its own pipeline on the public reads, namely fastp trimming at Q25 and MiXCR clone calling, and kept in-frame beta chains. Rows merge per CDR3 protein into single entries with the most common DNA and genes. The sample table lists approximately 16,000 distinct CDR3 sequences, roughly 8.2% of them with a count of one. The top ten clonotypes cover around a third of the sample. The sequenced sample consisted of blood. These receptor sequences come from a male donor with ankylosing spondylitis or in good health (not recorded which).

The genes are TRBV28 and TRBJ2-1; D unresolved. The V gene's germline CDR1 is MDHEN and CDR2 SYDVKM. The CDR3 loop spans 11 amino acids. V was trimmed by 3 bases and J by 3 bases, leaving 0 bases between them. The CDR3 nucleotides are TGTGCCAGCAGTTTCTACAATGAGCAGTTCTTC. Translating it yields CASSFYNEQFF.

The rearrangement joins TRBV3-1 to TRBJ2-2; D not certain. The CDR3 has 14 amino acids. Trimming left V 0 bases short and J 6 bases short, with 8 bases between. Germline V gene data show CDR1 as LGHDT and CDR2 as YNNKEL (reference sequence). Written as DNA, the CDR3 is TGTGCCAGCAGCCAAGATACGGTATCCGGGGAGCTGTTTTTT. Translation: CASSQDTVSGELFF.

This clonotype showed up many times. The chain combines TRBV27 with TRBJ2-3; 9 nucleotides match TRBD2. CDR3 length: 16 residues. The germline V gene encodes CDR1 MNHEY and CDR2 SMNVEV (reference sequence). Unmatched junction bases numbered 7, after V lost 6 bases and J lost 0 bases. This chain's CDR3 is CASSISGRISTDTQYF. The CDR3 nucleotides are TGTGCCAGCAGCATTAGCGGGAGAATCAGCACAGATACGCAGTATTTT.

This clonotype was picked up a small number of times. Here the CDR3 reads CASSQDRASYNEQFF. The CDR3 region has the DNA TGCGCCAGCAGCCAAGACAGGGCGTCCTACAATGAGCAGTTCTTC. The J gene is TRBJ2-1, the V gene TRBV4-3; D perhaps matches TRBD1 (5 bases). Trimming removed 0 bases from V and 1 base from J, with 7 bases in between. Germline CDR1 reads LGHNA; CDR2 reads YSLEER. The CDR3 has 15 amino acids.

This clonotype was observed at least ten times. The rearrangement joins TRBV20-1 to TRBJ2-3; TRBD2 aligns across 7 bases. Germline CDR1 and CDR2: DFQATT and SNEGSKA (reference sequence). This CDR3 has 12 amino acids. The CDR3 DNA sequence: TGCTGTGGGGGGACTACCACAGATACGCAGTATTTT. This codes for CCGGTTTDTQYF.

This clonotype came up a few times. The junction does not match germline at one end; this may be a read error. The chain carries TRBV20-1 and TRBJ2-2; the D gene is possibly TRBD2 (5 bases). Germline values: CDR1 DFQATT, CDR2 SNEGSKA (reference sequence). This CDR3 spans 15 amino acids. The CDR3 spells CSASGQEPNTGELLF. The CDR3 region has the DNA TGCAGTGCTAGTGGGCAGGAACCGAACACCGGGGAGCTGCTTTTT.

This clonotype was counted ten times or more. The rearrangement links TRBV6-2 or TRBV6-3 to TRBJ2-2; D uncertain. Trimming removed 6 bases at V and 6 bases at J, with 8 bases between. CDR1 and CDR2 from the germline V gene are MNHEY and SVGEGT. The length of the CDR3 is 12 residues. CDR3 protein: CASRTGPGELFF. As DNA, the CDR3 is TGTGCCAGCAGGACCGGGCCCGGGGAGCTGTTTTTT.

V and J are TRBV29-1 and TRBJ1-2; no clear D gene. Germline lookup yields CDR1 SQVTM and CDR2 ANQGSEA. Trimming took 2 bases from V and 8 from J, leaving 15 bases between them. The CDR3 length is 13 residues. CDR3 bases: TGCAGCGTTGAAAAATCTCCGGTGGGGGGCTACACCTTC. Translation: CSVEKSPVGGYTF.

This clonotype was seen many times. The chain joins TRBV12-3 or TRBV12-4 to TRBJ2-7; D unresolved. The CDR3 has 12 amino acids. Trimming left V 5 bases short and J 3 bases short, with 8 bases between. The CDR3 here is CASSPSNYEQYF. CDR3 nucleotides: TGTGCCAGCAGTCCCAGCAACTACGAGCAGTACTTC.

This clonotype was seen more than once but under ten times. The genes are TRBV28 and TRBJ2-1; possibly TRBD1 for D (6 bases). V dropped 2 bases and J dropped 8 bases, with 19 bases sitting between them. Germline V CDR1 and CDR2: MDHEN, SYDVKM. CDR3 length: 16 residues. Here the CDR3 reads CASSLPSRGRGYEQFF. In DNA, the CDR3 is TGTGCCAGCAGTTTACCATCCCGGGGCAGGGGTTATGAGCAGTTCTTC.

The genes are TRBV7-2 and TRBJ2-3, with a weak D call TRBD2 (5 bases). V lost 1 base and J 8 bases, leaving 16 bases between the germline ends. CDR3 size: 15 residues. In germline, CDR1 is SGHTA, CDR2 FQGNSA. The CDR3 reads CASSLGSALIVTQYF. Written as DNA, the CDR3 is TGTGCCAGCAGCTTAGGTAGCGCCCTGATTGTTACGCAGTATTTT.

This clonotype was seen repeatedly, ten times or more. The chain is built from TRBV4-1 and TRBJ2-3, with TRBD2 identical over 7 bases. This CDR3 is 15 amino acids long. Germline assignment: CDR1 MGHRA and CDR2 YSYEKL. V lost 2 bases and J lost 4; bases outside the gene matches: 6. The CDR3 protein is CASSQRAGVPDTQYF. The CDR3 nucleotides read TGCGCCAGCAGCCAACGGGCGGGAGTCCCAGATACGCAGTATTTT.

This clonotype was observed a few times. CDR3 residues: CASSLRPGEKEKLFF. CDR3 sequence (DNA): TGTGCCAGCAGCTTAAGGCCAGGGGAAAAGGAAAAACTGTTTTTT. The chain uses TRBV7-6 and TRBJ1-4; tentatively, D is TRBD1 (6 bases). Trimming cost V 2 bases and J 8 bases, with 15 bases left between them. This CDR3 has 15 residues. CDR1 and CDR2 (germline): SGHVS, FNYEAQ.

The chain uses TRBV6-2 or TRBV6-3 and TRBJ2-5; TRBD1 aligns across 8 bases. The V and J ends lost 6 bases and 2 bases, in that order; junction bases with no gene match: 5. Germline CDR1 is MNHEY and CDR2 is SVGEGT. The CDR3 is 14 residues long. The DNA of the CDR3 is TGTGCCAGCAGAGAAGACAGGGGTCAAGAGACCCAGTACTTC. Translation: CASREDRGQETQYF.

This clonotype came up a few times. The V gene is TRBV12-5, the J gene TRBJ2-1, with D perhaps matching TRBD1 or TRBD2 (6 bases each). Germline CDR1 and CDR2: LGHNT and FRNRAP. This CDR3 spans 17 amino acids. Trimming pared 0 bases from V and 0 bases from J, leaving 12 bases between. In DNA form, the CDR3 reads TGTGCTAGTGGTTTGGTACTAGGGGGGAGCTCCTACAATGAGCAGTTCTTC. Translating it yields CASGLVLGGSSYNEQFF.

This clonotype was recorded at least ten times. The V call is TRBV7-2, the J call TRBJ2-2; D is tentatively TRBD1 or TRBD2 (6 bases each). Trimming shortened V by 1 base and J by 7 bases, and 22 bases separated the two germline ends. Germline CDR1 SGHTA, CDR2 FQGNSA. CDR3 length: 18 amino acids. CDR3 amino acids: CASSLEGGLPKNDGELFF. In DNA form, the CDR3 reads TGTGCCAGCAGCTTAGAAGGGGGGTTACCGAAGAATGACGGGGAGCTGTTTTTT.

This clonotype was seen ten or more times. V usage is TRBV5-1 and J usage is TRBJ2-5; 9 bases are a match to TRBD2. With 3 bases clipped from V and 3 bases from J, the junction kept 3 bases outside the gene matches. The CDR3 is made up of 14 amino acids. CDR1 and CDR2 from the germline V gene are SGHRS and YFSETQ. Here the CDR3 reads CASSSGLAKETQYF. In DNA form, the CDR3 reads TGCGCCAGCAGCTCGGGACTAGCCAAAGAGACCCAGTACTTC.

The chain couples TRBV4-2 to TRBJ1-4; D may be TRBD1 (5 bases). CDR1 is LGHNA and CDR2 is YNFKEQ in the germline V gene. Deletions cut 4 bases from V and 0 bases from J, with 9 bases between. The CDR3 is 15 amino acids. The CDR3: CASSLTATTNEKLFF. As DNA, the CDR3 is TGTGCCAGCAGCCTGACAGCCACAACTAATGAAAAACTGTTTTTT.

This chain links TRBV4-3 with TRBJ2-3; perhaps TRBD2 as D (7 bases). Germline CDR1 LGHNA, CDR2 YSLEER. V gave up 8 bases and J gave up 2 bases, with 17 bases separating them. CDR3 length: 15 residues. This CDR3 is CASAVGGGATDTQYF. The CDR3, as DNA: TGCGCCAGCGCGGTGGGTGGGGGGGCCACAGATACGCAGTATTTT.

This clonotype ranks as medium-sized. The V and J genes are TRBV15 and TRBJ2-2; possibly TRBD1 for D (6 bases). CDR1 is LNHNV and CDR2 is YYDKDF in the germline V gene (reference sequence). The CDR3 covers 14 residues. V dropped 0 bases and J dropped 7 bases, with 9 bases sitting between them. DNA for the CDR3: TGTGCCACCAGCAGAGACAGGGGAATCGGGGAGCTGTTTTTT. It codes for CATSRDRGIGELFF.

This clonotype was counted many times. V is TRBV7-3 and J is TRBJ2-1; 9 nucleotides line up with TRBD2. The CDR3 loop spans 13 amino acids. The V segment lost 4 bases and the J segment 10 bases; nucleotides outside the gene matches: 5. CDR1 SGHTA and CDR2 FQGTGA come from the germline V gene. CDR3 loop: CASSSSGKDEQFF. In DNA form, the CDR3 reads TGTGCCAGCAGCTCTAGCGGGAAGGACGAGCAGTTCTTC. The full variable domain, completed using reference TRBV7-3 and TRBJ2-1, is GAGVSQTPSNKVTEKGKYVELRCDPISGHTALYWYRQSLGQGPEFLIYFQGTGAADDSGLPNDRFFAVRPEGSVSTLKIQRTERGDSAVYLCASSSSGKDEQFFGPGTRLTVL.

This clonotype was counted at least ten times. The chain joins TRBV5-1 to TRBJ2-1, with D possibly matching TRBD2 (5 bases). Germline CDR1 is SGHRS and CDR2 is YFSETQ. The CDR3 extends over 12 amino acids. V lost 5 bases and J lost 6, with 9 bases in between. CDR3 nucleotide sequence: TGCGCCAGCAGTTTACTAGGCAATGAGCAGTTCTTC. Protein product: CASSLLGNEQFF.